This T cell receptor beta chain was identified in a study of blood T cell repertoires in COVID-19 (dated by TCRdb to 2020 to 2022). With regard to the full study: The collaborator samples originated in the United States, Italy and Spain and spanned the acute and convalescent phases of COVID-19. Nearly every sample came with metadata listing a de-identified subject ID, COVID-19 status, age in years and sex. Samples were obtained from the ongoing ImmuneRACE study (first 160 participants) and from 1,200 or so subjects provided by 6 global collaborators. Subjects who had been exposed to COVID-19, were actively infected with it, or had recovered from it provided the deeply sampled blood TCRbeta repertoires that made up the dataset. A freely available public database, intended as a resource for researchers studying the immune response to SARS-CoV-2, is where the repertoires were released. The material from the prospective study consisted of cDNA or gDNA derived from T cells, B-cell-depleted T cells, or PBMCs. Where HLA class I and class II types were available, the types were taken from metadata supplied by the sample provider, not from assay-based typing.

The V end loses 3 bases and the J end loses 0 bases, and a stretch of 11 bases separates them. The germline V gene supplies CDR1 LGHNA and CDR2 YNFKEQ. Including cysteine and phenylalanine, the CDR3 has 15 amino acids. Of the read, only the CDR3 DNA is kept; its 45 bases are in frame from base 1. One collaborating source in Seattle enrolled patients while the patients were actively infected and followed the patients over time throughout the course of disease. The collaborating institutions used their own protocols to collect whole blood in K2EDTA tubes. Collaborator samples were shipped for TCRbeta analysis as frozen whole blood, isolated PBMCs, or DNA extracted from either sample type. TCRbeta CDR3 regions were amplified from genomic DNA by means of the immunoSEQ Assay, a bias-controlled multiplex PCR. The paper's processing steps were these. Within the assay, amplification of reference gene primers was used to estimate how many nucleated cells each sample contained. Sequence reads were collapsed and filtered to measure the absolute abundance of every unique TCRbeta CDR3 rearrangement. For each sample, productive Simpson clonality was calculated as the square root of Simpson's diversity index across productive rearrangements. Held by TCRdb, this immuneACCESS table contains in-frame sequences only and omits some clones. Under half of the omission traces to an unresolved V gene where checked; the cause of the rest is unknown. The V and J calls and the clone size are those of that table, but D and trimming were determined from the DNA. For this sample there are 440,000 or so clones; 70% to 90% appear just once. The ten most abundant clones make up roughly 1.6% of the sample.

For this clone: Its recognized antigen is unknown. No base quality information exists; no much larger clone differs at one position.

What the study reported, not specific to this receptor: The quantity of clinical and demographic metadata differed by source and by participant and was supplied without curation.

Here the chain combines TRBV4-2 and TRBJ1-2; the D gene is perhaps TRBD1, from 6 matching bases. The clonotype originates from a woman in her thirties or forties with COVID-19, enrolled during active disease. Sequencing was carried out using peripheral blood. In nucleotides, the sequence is TGTGCCAGCAGCCAGCAGACAGGCGCTAACTATGGCTACACCTTC. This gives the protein CASSQQTGANYGYTF.